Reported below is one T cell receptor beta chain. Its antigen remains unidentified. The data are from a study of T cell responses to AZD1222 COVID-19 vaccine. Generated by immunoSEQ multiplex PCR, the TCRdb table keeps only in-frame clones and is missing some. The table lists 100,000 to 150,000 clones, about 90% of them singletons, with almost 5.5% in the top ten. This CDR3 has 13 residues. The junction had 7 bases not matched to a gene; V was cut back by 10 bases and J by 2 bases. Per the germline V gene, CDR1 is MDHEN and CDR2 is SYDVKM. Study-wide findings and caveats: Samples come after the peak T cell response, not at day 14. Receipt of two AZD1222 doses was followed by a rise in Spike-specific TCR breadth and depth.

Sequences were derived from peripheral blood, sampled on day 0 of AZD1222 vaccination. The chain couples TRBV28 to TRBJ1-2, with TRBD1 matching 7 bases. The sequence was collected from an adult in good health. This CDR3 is CATKGGANYGYTF. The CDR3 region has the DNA TGTGCCACCAAAGGGGGCGCGAACTATGGCTACACCTTC.